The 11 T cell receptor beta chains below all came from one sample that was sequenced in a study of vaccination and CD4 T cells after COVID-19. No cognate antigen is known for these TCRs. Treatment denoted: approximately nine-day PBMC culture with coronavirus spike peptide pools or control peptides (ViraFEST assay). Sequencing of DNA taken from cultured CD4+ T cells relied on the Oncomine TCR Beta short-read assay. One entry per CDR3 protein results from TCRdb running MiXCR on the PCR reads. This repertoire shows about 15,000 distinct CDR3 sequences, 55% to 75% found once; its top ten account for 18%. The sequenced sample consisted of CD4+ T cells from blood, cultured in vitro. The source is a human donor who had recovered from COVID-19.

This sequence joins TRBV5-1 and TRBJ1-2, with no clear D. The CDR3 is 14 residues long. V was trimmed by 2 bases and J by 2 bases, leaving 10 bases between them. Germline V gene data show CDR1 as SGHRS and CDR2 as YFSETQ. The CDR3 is CASSLTDGNYGYTF. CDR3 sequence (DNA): TGCGCCAGCAGCTTAACCGACGGAAACTATGGCTACACCTTC. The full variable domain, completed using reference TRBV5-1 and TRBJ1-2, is KAGVTQTPRYLIKTRGQQVTLSCSPISGHRSVSWYQQTPGQGLQFLFEYFSETQRNKGNFPGRFSGRQFSNSRSEMNVSTLELGDSALYLCASSLTDGNYGYTFGSGTRLTVV.

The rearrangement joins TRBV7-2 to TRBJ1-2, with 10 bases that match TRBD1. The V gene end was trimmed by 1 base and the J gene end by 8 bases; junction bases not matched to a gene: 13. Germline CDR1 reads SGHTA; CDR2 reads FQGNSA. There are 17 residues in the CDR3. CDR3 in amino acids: CASSLGRPGQGIWGYTF. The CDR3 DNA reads TGTGCCAGCAGCTTAGGGAGACCGGGACAGGGGATTTGGGGCTACACCTTC. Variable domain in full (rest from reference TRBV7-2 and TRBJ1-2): GAGVSQSPSNKVTEKGKDVELRCDPISGHTALYWYRQSLGQGLEFLIYFQGNSAPDKSGLPSDRFSAERTGGSVSTLTIQRTQQEDSAVYLCASSLGRPGQGIWGYTFGSGTRLTVV.

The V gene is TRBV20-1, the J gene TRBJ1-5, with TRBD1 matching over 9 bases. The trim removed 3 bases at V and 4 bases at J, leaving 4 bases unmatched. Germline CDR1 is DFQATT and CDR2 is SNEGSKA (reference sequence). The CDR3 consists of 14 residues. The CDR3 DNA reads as TGCAGTGCTAGTCGCGACAGGGGGAATCAGCCCCAGCATTTT. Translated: CSASRDRGNQPQHF.

CDR3 coding DNA: TGTGCCACCAGTGACCCCCCCGCAGATACGCAGTATTTT. This sequence encodes CATSDPPADTQYF. The chain links TRBV24-1 to TRBJ2-3; D remains unclear. The CDR3 loop spans 13 amino acids. Germline loops: CDR1 KGHDR, CDR2 SFDVKD. The V end was cut by 4 bases, the J end by 4 bases, with 8 bases between.

The CDR3: CSARVAGENYEQYF. The CDR3 DNA reads as TGCAGTGCTAGAGTCGCGGGAGAGAACTACGAGCAGTACTTC. This chain joins TRBV20-1 and TRBJ2-7; 7 bases line up with TRBD2. Germline V gene sequence: CDR1 DFQATT, CDR2 SNEGSKA (reference sequence). CDR3 length: 14 amino acids. Trimming cost V 1 base and J 3 bases; bases outside gene matches: 6.

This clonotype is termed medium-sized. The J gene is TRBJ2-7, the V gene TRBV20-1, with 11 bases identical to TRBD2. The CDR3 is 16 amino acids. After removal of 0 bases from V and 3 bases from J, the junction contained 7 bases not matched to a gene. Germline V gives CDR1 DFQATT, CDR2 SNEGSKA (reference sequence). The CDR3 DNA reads TGCAGTGCTAGAGATCCCAAGACTAGCGGGAACTACGAGCAGTACTTC. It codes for CSARDPKTSGNYEQYF.

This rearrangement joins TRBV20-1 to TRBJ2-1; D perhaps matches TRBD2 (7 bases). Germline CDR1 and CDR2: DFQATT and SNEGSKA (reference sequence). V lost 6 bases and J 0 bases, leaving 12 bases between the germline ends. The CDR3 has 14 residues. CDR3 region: CSAPRGGSYNEQFF. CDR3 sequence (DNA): TGCAGTGCCCCTAGGGGGGGCTCCTACAATGAGCAGTTCTTC.

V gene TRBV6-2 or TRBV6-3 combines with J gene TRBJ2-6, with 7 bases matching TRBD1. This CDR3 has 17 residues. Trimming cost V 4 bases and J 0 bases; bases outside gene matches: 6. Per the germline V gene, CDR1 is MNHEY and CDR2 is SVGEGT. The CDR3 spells CASSSRDRYSGANVLTF. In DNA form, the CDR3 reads TGTGCCAGCAGTTCCCGGGACAGATACTCTGGGGCCAACGTCCTGACTTTC.

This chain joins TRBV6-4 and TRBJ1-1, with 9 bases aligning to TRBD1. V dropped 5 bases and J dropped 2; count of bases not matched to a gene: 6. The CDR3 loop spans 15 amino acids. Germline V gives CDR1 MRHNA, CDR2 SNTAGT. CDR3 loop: CASSTTTGGNTEAFF. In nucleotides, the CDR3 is TGTGCCAGCAGTACAACGACAGGGGGAAACACTGAAGCTTTCTTT.

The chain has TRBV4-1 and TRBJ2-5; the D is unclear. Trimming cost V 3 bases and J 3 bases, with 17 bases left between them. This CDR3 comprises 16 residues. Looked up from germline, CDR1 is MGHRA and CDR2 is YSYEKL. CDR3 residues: CASSHARHDIKETQYF. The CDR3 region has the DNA TGCGCCAGCAGCCATGCCCGACACGACATCAAAGAGACCCAGTACTTC.

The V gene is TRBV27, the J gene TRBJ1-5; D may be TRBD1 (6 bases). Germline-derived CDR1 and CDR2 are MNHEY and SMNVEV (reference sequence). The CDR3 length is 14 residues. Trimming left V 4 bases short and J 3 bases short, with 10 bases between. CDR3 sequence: CASSSQGNNQPQHF. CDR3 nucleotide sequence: TGTGCCAGCAGTTCCCAGGGGAACAATCAGCCCCAGCATTTT.